A selection of T cell receptor beta chains follows, all from one sample in a study of CD8 T cells in Susac syndrome. TCRdb redid the calling of the immunoSEQ multiplex PCR reads with MiXCR, one entry per CDR3 protein. The table shows some 150,000 distinct CDR3 sequences, with 95% occurring only once. The sample taken for sequencing was CD4+ T cells from PBMCs. Receptors were obtained from a human donor with Susac syndrome. Each CDR3 is given with its conserved first and last residue. Fields, in order: J gene, D gene, clone size, V gene, CDR3 protein, CDR3 DNA. A D gene is named only where the DNA matches it firmly. Expanded clones are given a class, and other clones once, few, many or no size at all.

J: TRBJ1-2
D: -
size: -
V: TRBV20-1
CDR3: CSAREGGYTF
DNA: TGCAGTGCTAGAGAGGGTGGCTACACCTTC

J: TRBJ2-3
D: -
size: -
V: TRBV7-3
CDR3: CASSPRGTDTQYF
DNA: TGTGCCAGCAGCCCCAGGGGCACAGATACGCAGTATTTT

J: TRBJ2-1
D: TRBD2
size: -
V: TRBV29-1
CDR3: CSVTSGGAYNEQFF
DNA: TGCAGCGTGACTAGCGGGGGGGCTTACAATGAGCAGTTCTTC

J: TRBJ2-7
D: -
size: -
V: TRBV6-2/TRBV6-3
CDR3: CASSYDQTQATYEQYF
DNA: TGTGCCAGCAGTTACGATCAGACCCAGGCAACCTACGAGCAGTACTTC

J: TRBJ2-3
D: -
size: -
V: TRBV18
CDR3: CASSPGRGRTDTQYF
DNA: TGTGCCAGCTCACCCGGCCGGGGGCGAACAGATACGCAGTATTTT

J: TRBJ2-1
D: TRBD2
size: -
V: TRBV5-1
CDR3: CASSGLAAYNEQFF
DNA: TGCGCCAGCAGCGGACTAGCTGCTTACAATGAGCAGTTCTTC

J: TRBJ2-2
D: -
size: -
V: TRBV20-1
CDR3: CSARTNTGELFF
DNA: TGCAGTGCTAGGACTAACACCGGGGAGCTGTTTTTT

J: TRBJ2-3
D: TRBD2
size: -
V: TRBV7-7
CDR3: CASSVGTSGGDTQYF
DNA: TGTGCCAGCAGCGTCGGGACTAGCGGGGGAGATACGCAGTATTTT

J: TRBJ2-2
D: -
size: -
V: TRBV3-1
CDR3: CASSPRTGGSGELFF
DNA: TGTGCCAGCAGCCCGAGAACAGGCGGATCCGGGGAGCTGTTTTTT

J: TRBJ1-2
D: -
size: -
V: TRBV14
CDR3: CASSQGNLGYGYTF
DNA: TGTGCCAGCAGCCAAGGGAACCTGGGCTATGGCTACACCTTC

J: TRBJ2-2
D: -
size: -
V: TRBV12-3/TRBV12-4
CDR3: CASSLWDPIPGELFF
DNA: TGTGCCAGCAGTTTGTGGGACCCCATTCCCGGGGAGCTGTTTTTT

J: TRBJ1-6
D: TRBD1
size: -
V: TRBV27
CDR3: CASSFRGPSYNSPLHF
DNA: TGTGCCAGCAGTTTCAGGGGGCCGTCCTATAATTCACCCCTCCACTTT

J: TRBJ1-6
D: -
size: -
V: TRBV9
CDR3: CASSVGGFDSPLHF
DNA: TGTGCCAGCAGCGTTGGTGGATTTGATTCACCCCTCCACTTT

J: TRBJ1-1
D: TRBD1
size: -
V: TRBV18
CDR3: CASSPMTGGNTEAFF
DNA: TGTGCCAGCTCACCGATGACAGGGGGTAACACTGAAGCTTTCTTT

J: TRBJ1-1
D: -
size: -
V: TRBV6-6
CDR3: CASSWTENTEAFF
DNA: TGTGCCAGCAGTTGGACAGAGAACACTGAAGCTTTCTTT

J: TRBJ1-2
D: -
size: -
V: TRBV20-1
CDR3: CSARTAGDGYTF
DNA: TGCAGTGCCCGAACAGCAGGGGATGGCTACACCTTC

J: TRBJ2-5
D: -
size: -
V: TRBV15
CDR3: CATSRGGLGTQETQYF
DNA: TGTGCCACCAGCAGAGGGGGACTCGGAACCCAAGAGACCCAGTACTTC

J: TRBJ2-1
D: -
size: once
V: TRBV20-1
CDR3: CSARDWSAPYGNEQFF
DNA: TGCAGTGCTAGAGATTGGTCAGCGCCCTATGGGAATGAGCAGTTCTTC

J: TRBJ1-1
D: TRBD1
size: -
V: TRBV6-6
CDR3: CASSSPGGEAFF
DNA: TGTGCCAGCAGTTCCCCAGGGGGAGAAGCTTTCTTT

J: TRBJ1-2
D: -
size: once
V: TRBV2
CDR3: CASSEERNYGYTF
DNA: TGTGCCAGCAGTGAGGAGAGGAACTATGGCTACACCTTC

J: TRBJ1-1
D: TRBD1
size: -
V: TRBV5-1
CDR3: CASSLANRGRTEAFF
DNA: TGCGCCAGCAGCTTGGCTAACAGGGGGCGGACTGAAGCTTTCTTT

J: TRBJ1-2
D: TRBD1
size: -
V: TRBV6-1
CDR3: CASRATGNSNYGYTF
DNA: TGTGCCAGCAGGGCGACAGGGAACTCGAACTATGGCTACACCTTC

J: TRBJ2-3
D: TRBD2
size: -
V: TRBV29-1
CDR3: CSVVSSGGWTDTQYF
DNA: TGCAGCGTTGTGTCTAGCGGGGGGTGGACAGATACGCAGTATTTT

J: TRBJ2-5
D: -
size: -
V: TRBV5-1
CDR3: CASSPKGGAWETQYF
DNA: TGCGCCAGCAGCCCAAAAGGGGGGGCGTGGGAGACCCAGTACTTC

J: TRBJ2-3
D: TRBD1
size: -
V: TRBV5-1
CDR3: CASSPLTGGADTQYF
DNA: TGCGCCAGCAGCCCACTGACAGGGGGTGCAGATACGCAGTATTTT

J: TRBJ1-1
D: TRBD1
size: -
V: TRBV4-2
CDR3: CASSRAGQSLTEAFF
DNA: TGTGCCAGCAGCCGGGCGGGACAGAGTCTCACTGAAGCTTTCTTT

J: TRBJ1-3
D: -
size: -
V: TRBV25-1
CDR3: CASSEPAQNTIYF
DNA: TGTGCCAGCAGTGAACCCGCCCAGAACACCATATATTTT

J: TRBJ2-1
D: -
size: few
V: TRBV18
CDR3: CASSRDYNEQFF
DNA: TGTGCCAGCTCAAGGGATTACAATGAGCAGTTCTTC

J: TRBJ2-2
D: -
size: once
V: TRBV6-2/TRBV6-3
CDR3: CASSYNTAGGELFF
DNA: TGTGCCAGCAGTTACAACACCGCGGGCGGGGAGCTGTTTTTT

J: TRBJ2-7
D: -
size: -
V: TRBV5-1
CDR3: CASSTEGTGSNEQYF
DNA: TGCGCCAGCAGTACGGAGGGGACGGGTAGTAACGAGCAGTACTTC